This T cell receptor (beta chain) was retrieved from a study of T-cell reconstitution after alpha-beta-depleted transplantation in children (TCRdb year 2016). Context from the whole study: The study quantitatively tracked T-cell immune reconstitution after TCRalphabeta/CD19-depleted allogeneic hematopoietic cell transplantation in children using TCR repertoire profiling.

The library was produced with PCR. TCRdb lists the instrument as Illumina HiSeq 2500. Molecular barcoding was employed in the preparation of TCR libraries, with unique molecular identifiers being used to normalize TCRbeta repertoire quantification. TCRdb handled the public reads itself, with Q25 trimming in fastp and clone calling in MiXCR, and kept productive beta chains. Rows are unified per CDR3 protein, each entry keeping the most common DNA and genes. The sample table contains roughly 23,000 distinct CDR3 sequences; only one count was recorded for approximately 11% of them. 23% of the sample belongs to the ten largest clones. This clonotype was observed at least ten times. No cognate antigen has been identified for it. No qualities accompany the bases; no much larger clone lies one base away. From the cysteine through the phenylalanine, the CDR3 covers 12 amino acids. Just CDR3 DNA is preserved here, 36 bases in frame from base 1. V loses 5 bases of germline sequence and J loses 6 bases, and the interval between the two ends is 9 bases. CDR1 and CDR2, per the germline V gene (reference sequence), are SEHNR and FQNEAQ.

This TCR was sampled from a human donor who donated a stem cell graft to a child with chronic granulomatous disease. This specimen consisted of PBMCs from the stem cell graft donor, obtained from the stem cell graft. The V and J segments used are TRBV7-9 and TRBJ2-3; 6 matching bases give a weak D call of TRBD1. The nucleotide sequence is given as TGTGCCAGCAGCCGAGGGGGTGATACGCAGTATTTT. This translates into CASSRGGDTQYF.